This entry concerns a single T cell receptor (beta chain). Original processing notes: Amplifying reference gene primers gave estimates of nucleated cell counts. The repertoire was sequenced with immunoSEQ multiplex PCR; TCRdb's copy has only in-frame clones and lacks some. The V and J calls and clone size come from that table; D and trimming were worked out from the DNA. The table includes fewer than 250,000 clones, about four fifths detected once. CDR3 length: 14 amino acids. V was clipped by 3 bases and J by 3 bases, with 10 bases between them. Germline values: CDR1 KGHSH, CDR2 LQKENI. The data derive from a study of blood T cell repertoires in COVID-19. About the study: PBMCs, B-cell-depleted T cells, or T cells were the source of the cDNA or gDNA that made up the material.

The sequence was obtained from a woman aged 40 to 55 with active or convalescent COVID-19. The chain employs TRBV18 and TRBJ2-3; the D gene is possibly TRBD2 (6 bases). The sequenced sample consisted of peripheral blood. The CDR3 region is CASSPRGTTDTQYF. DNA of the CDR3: TGTGCCAGCTCACCGCGGGGTACGACAGATACGCAGTATTTT.